What follows are 9 T cell receptor beta chains derived from one specimen sequenced in a study of cytomegalovirus exposure and HLA in healthy donors. Measured with immunoSEQ multiplex PCR; TCRdb has only the in-frame clones, and not every one. The sample records hundreds of thousands of clones, around 86% being singletons. Sequencing input: PBMCs. The source is a woman under 30 in good health and CMV-seronegative.

The chain combines TRBV19 with TRBJ2-1, with a tentative D call TRBD1 (5 bases). The CDR3 loop spans 12 amino acids. Trimming pared 6 bases from V and 6 bases from J, leaving 9 bases between. Germline CDR1 reads LNHDA; CDR2 reads SQIVND (reference sequence). In DNA form, the CDR3 reads TGTGCCAGTAGCCAGGGTGTCAATGAGCAGTTCTTC. Residues: CASSQGVNEQFF.

A remark on this clone: Additional DNA sequences in this sample encode the identical CDR3. The V gene is TRBV7-9, the J gene TRBJ2-7; no clear D. The CDR3 totals 12 residues. CDR1 is SEHNR, CDR2 FQNEAQ, per germline (reference sequence). V was clipped by 3 bases and J by 0 bases, with 3 bases between them. CDR3 bases: TGTGCCAGCAGCTTCAGCTCCTACGAGCAGTACTTC. Translated: CASSFSSYEQYF. Variable domain in full (rest from reference TRBV7-9 and TRBJ2-7): DTGVSQNPRHKITKRGQNVTFRCDPISEHNRLYWYRQTLGQGPEFLTYFQNEAQLEKSRLLSDRFSAERPKGSFSTLEIQRTEQGDSAMYLCASSFSSYEQYFGPGTRLTVT.

J is TRBJ2-7 and V is TRBV19; 10 bases line up with TRBD2. The V gene end was trimmed by 9 bases and the J gene end by 5 bases; junction bases not matched to a gene: 10. CDR3 size: 14 residues. In germline, CDR1 is LNHDA, CDR2 SQIVND (reference sequence). The CDR3 here is CASAIAGGTDEQYF. CDR3 nucleotides: TGTGCCAGCGCCATAGCGGGAGGTACGGACGAGCAGTACTTC.

This clone was recorded only once. The chain combines TRBV5-1 with TRBJ2-2, with TRBD1 matching 9 bases. This CDR3 has 18 amino acids. After removal of 0 bases from V and 3 bases from J, the junction contained 9 bases not matched to a gene. The V gene's germline CDR1 is SGHRS and CDR2 YFSETQ. CDR3 amino acids: CASSLGFLRDRDTGELFF. The CDR3 bases are TGCGCCAGCAGCTTGGGTTTTCTCCGGGACAGGGACACCGGGGAGCTGTTTTTT.

The gene calls are TRBV11-3 and TRBJ2-7; TRBD2 is a possible D gene (7 bases). Trimming shortened V by 1 base and J by 0 bases, and 16 bases separated the two germline ends. CDR3 length equals 17 residues. Germline V gene data show CDR1 as SGHNT and CDR2 as YENEEA. The CDR3: CASSLVPAGARSYEQYF. CDR3 bases: TGTGCCAGCAGCTTAGTCCCTGCGGGGGCCCGCTCCTACGAGCAGTACTTC.

The chain carries TRBV5-1 and TRBJ1-6; 8 bases agree with TRBD1. The CDR3 sequence is 15 residues long. From germline, CDR1 is SGHRS and CDR2 YFSETQ. V dropped 0 bases and J dropped 10; count of bases not matched to a gene: 6. CDR3 in DNA: TGCGCCAGCAGCTTGGCCGGACAGGGTGGATCACCCCTCCACTTT. Translated: CASSLAGQGGSPLHF.

The rearrangement links TRBV15 to TRBJ1-4, with D possibly matching TRBD1 (5 bases). This CDR3 has 15 residues. V lost 1 base to trimming and J lost 3 bases, with 9 bases between them. The germline V gene encodes CDR1 LNHNV and CDR2 YYDKDF (reference sequence). CDR3 nucleotide sequence: TGTGCCACCAGCAGAGGGGGGGGACCTAATGAAAAACTGTTTTTT. Translating gives CATSRGGGPNEKLFF. Variable domain in full (rest from reference TRBV15 and TRBJ1-4): DAMVIQNPRYQVTQFGKPVTLSCSQTLNHNVMYWYQQKSSQAPKLLFHYYDKDFNNEADTPDNFQSRRPNTSFCFLDIRSPGLGDTAMYLCATSRGGGPNEKLFFGSGTQLSVL.

This rearrangement joins TRBV5-6 to TRBJ2-7; 7 nucleotides agree with TRBD2. Per the germline V gene, CDR1 is SGHDT and CDR2 is YYEEEE. Losses at the gene ends were 2 bases for V and 0 bases for J; bases not matched to a gene: 14. This CDR3 has 18 amino acids. CDR3 protein: CASSLFLLAEVISYEQYF. As DNA, the CDR3 is TGTGCCAGCAGCTTATTTCTTCTAGCGGAAGTAATCTCCTACGAGCAGTACTTC.

A single count supports this clone. The chain has TRBV25-1 and TRBJ1-2; 8 positions agree with TRBD1. V shed 3 bases, J shed 4 bases, and the junction held 4 bases outside the gene matches. Germline V gene lookup returns CDR1 MGHDK and CDR2 SYGVNS. This CDR3 has 14 amino acids. CDR3 sequence (DNA): TGTGCCAGCAGTGAGGCAGGGGGCGGCTATGGCTACACCTTC. Translating it yields CASSEAGGGYGYTF.